A single TCR beta chain is shown here with its context. Its binding antigen is unknown. No base qualities exist here, and no much larger clone lies one base off it. These data belong to a study of cytomegalovirus exposure and HLA in healthy donors (dated by TCRdb to between 2016 and 2019). In terms of the full investigation: In an earlier analysis of about 560 of the donors, approximately 260 Gb of sequence data and some 120 million unique TCR beta sequences from 150 million to 200 million T cells were reported. The study combined high-throughput TCR immunosequencing, statistical association of individual TCRs with disease status, and machine learning to predict cytomegalovirus infection status. About 280 gigabases of sequencing data and tens of millions of unique TCR sequences made up an early release that covered under 750 HLA-typed donors. A later analysis re-analyzed previously published TCR beta repertoires from roughly 630 donors and added high-resolution HLA genotyping to study TCR occurrence patterns. Of the roughly 400 genotyped donors, less than 90% were placed in the genetic ancestry cluster associated with self-reported Caucasian donors. Four to six DR-DQ haplotypes were handled as single units for association and clustering, since linkage in the cohort was strong. Donor age, sex, ethnicity and CMV serostatus were collected together with the repertoire data. The number of typed donors differed by locus: 629-630 for A, B, C, DRB1 and DQB1; 522 for DQA1; approximately 610 for DPA1; and roughly 470 for DPB1. In addition to the first cohort of roughly 670 subjects, a separate validation cohort of about 120 different subjects was used. All discovery cohort repertoires had been generated on a single sequencing platform. Rather than drawing on any new phenotypic data, the later analysis identified candidate immune exposures from TCR beta sequences and the way those sequences occurred across donors. The study aimed to test whether cataloging public T cell receptors could reveal signatures of past pathogen exposure. The study profiled the T cell repertoires of some 610 subjects by immunosequencing and related them to cytomegalovirus serostatus. Both class I and class II loci were covered by HLA typing, at four-digit resolution. A later genetic analysis took genome-wide SNP genotypes for about three fifths of the 666 donors and used that subset as a discovery cohort. Across around 400 genotyped donors of the cohort, an average of roughly 250,000 unique TCR beta nucleotide sequences per donor were sequenced, and 15% to 20% of those sequences were non-productive. An earlier analysis of around 540 of the donors applied high-throughput TCR beta sequencing to assess whether each TCR beta V gene segment acted as functional or pseudogenic.

For this chain, trimming is 5 bases at the V end and 1 base at the J end, and the number of junction bases without a gene match is 5. From cysteine to phenylalanine, the CDR3 is 15 amino acids long. The kept DNA is CDR3 alone, 45 bases in frame from the first base. Sequences SGHTA (CDR1) and FQGNSA (CDR2) are obtained from the germline V gene. Overall study outcomes, separate from this receptor: A later analysis associated some 17,000 TCR beta sequences with specific HLA alleles at a false discovery rate of 0.05. In a later analysis, TCR association rates were found to vary across HLA loci, with the most associated TCRs seen for DRB1 alleles and the fewest for HLA-C alleles. Compared with equally common non-associated chains, HLA-associated TCR beta chains in a later analysis were more clonally expanded and had lower generation probabilities. Because counts were too low, under 20 rarely observed V segments, including chromosome 9 orphons, were left out of the earlier analysis of several hundred of the donors. For the cohort, immune exposure information was limited to CMV serostatus. Roughly uniform sequencing depth across donors was assumed in presence/absence analyses, although this assumption may not hold. According to the authors, the approach could potentially be generalized to other disease states and immunological phenotypes. A later genetic analysis reported fewer N-insertions in productive TCRs among donors in an Asian-associated ancestry cluster than the roughly 690-donor mean. A cluster of highly shared sequence variants was judged likely to be a technical artifact of the sequencing pipeline. The classifier was reported to diagnose cytomegalovirus status with high specificity and sensitivity in both the original cohort and the validation cohort. In an earlier analysis of around 600 of the donors, most TCR beta V segments were observed in productive rearrangements about 87% or about 30% of the time, broadly matching IMGT annotations. Because HLA typing was unavailable for some donors at each locus, only the typed subset was used in association tests. A later analysis reported that several top co-occurrence clusters appeared linked to parvovirus B19, influenza, CMV and Epstein-Barr virus. Strong co-occurrence of HLA alleles, especially DR and DQ, made assigning TCR associations to individual alleles difficult. A total of 164 TCR beta chains were listed by the study as associated with cytomegalovirus. Correlated functional status among segregating V segments might be attributable to linkage disequilibrium, but an unknown experimental factor could not be ruled out. A further reported finding was that TCR beta sequences accurately predicted the HLA-A and HLA-B alleles for most subjects in the first cohort. Most TCR sequences were observed very rarely across donors, whereas some public TCRs were present in many individuals. According to a later analysis, most CMV-associated TCR beta chains appeared to be HLA-restricted, and the HLA associations seemed to be driven largely by CMV exposure. Three of the identified cytomegalovirus-associated TCR beta chains were confirmed in vitro to be specific for cytomegalovirus antigens. Some IMGT-functional V segments, including TRBV6-2 and TRBV6-3, could not be distinguished by the 87-base-pair reads and were therefore excluded. In this cohort, only TCR beta chains were sequenced, and detectable features were limited by the absence of alpha or paired-chain data. A later genetic analysis associated a missense DCLRE1C variant with V-gene and J-gene trimming of TCR beta chains, and an independent cohort replicated the association.

The cohort consisted of 670 or so healthy bone marrow donors. All cohort members were sampled while nominally healthy, although unrecorded immune exposures were likely present. The donor was CMV seronegative and belonged to the group of 380 or so seronegative cohort members. A peripheral blood sample was collected from each donor, and TCR beta sequencing was performed on peripheral blood mononuclear cells. The Qiagen DNeasy Blood Extraction Kit was used to extract genomic DNA from the blood cell samples. The library was produced with the immunoSEQ multiplex PCR assay. For the multiplex PCR, a mixture combining 60 forward primers for TCR Vbeta segments and 13 reverse primers for TCR Jbeta segments was used. The CDR3 region of rearranged TCR beta genes was amplified from genomic DNA by a multiplex PCR assay. The Illumina HiSeq System was used to sequence the amplified TCR beta libraries as 87-base-pair reads. The original pipeline was this. A later analysis counted approximately 74 million unique TCR beta chains across the roughly 700 repertoires, and some 12 million of these chains were shared by at least two donors. To remove PCR and sequencing errors, raw reads were error-corrected and collapsed into unique sequences using a nearest-neighbor algorithm that merged closely related sequences. V, D and J gene segments were assigned by aligning CDR3 sequences to IMGT reference sequences. For a sequence to be retained, a match of at least six nucleotides was required to both a V gene segment and a J gene segment. Rearrangements were called productive when the CDR3 lacked stop codons and stayed in frame with V and J; all others were non-productive. Following IMGT convention, CDR3 was defined as the stretch from the second conserved V-encoded cysteine up to the conserved J-encoded phenylalanine. In an earlier analysis of approximately 590 of the donors, sequences lacking an unambiguous match to a single V gene segment were excluded. In an earlier analysis of 587 of the donors, V segments were called functional above 56.7% productive rearrangements and were called segregating when the between-donor standard deviation exceeded 5%. A statistical classification framework was developed to diagnose cytomegalovirus status using the catalog of TCR beta chain sequences. In a later analysis, V and J genes were assigned by comparing TCR nucleotide sequences against IMGT/GENE-DB human TR gene sequences. The TCRdist pipeline was used in a later analysis to assign CDR3 sequences and most-parsimonious VDJ recombination scenarios. In a later analysis, every TCR beta chain was defined by the combination of its CDR3 amino acid sequence and its V-gene family, and reads without a unique V-gene family were dropped. In a later analysis, some 600 highly shared, low-generation-probability nucleotide sequences were removed to address suspected cross-contamination and a sequencing artifact. In a later analysis, a clonal expansion index for each public chain was calculated from normalized within-repertoire ranks of inferred template counts. In a later analysis, generation probabilities were computed using a VDJ recombination model fitted to out-of-frame rearrangements, and the results were checked against IGoR. A later analysis scored TCR-TCR, TCR-HLA and TCR-CMV co-occurrence with hypergeometric tests, applying a repertoire-size bias correction to TCR pairs. False discovery rates were estimated in a later analysis by permuting HLA or CMV assignments 20 times. A later analysis grouped co-occurring TCRs with DBSCAN, adding TCRdist sequence similarity when clustering within HLA-allele-positive subsets. Co-occurrence clustering excluded repertoires with fewer than 30,000 or more than 120,000 public chains, plus five with anomalous nucleotide sharing. The table was pulled from immuneACCESS by TCRdb, which kept in-frame rearrangements only. Such tables lose some clones; where checked, under half of the loss comes from unresolved V genes, and the rest has no known cause. Clone size and the V and J calls come from that table; the DNA yielded D and trimming. The sample table contains more than 95,000 clones; only one count was recorded for about two thirds of them. Together, the top ten hold 3% to 4% of the sample.

The receptor comes from a young man in good health and CMV-seronegative. Input material: PBMCs. The V and J segments used are TRBV7-2 and TRBJ2-1, with 7 bases in between that match TRBD1. This receptor carries the CDR3 CASSPDRASYNEQFF. The nucleotide sequence reads as follows: TGTGCCAGCAGCCCAGACAGGGCGTCCTACAATGAGCAGTTCTTC.